This TCR beta chain derives from a study of technical replicates of blood from a few donors. The table came from immunoSEQ multiplex PCR; TCRdb's copy has only in-frame clones and leaves some out. This sample has 83,000 or so clones, with over 85% found just once. The CDR3 is 15 residues long. V lost 3 bases to trimming and J lost 1 base, with 12 bases between them. The germline gives CDR1 SGHRS, CDR2 YFSETQ. The TCR sequence derives from a human donor in good health. Sequencing used T cells isolated from PBMCs. The chain uses TRBV5-1 and TRBJ2-3; no clear D. CDR3 in DNA: TGCGCCAGCAGCTACTACCCCACTCGCACAGATACGCAGTATTTT. Encoded protein: CASSYYPTRTDTQYF.